A selection of T cell receptor beta chains follows, all from one sample in a study of tumor-infiltrating lymphocytes in primary liver carcinoma. From the multiplex PCR reads, TCRdb called clonotypes with MiXCR, one entry per CDR3 protein. Here the sample spans about 99,000 distinct CDR3 sequences, roughly 69% being singletons. The material sequenced was liver tumor tissue from sampling region 5. The receptor source for this set is a woman aged 55-75 years with primary liver carcinoma and hepatitis B virus infection. Both conserved end residues are part of each CDR3. D genes are given only for firm matches. Some rows mark clone size as missing; the rest say once, few, many or name a class of expanded clone.

size	V	J	length	D	DNA	CDR3
many	TRBV12-3/TRBV12-4	TRBJ1-1	14	NA	TGTGCCAGCAGGTACATGGGGGCACGGACTGAAGCTTTCTTT	CASRYMGARTEAFF
many	TRBV14	TRBJ2-5	16	TRBD2	TGTGCCAGCAGCCAAGGCGTGACGGGAGGCGACGAGACCCAGTACTTC	CASSQGVTGGDETQYF
NA	TRBV4-1	TRBJ2-5	15	TRBD2	TGCGCCAGCAGCCAGGGACTAGCGGGAGGCGAGACCCAATACTTC	CASSQGLAGGETQYF
NA	TRBV6-5	TRBJ1-1	14	NA	TGTGCCAGCGGTTACGTCCTAGGAATTACTGAAGCTTTCTTT	CASGYVLGITEAFF
NA	TRBV12-3/TRBV12-4	TRBJ2-1	15	NA	TGTGCCAGCAGTTTAGTGCAGGATGAGGGCAATGAGCAGTTCTTC	CASSLVQDEGNEQFF
NA	TRBV11-3	TRBJ2-1	15	NA	TGTGCCAGCAGCTTAGGAACTAGTGGGAAGCTTATGCAGTTCTTC	CASSLGTSGKLMQFF
NA	TRBV7-9	TRBJ2-7	12	NA	TGTGCCAGCAGCCAGACAGACTACGAGCAGTACTTC	CASSQTDYEQYF
many	TRBV12-3/TRBV12-4	TRBJ1-5	16	NA	TGTGCCAGCAGTTTCAGTCCACAGATAAGCAATCAGCCCCAGCATTTT	CASSFSPQISNQPQHF
NA	TRBV5-1	TRBJ2-1	15	NA	TGCGCCAGCGGTGGGACTGGGAGCTCCTACAATGAGCAGTTCTTC	CASGGTGSSYNEQFF
NA	TRBV28	TRBJ2-3	13	NA	TGTGCCAGCAGAAGGAGAGCCACAGATACGCTGTATTTT	CASRRRATDTLYF
NA	TRBV6-1	TRBJ2-2	15	NA	TGTGCCAGCCACCGGGGAGCGGTTAACACCGGGGAACTGTTTTTT	CASHRGAVNTGELFF
NA	TRBV4-2	TRBJ1-1	17	TRBD1	TGTGCCAGCGGCCAGACGGACAGGGGGCTTGCTGACACTGAAGCTATCTTT	CASGQTDRGLADTEAIF
NA	TRBV12-3/TRBV12-4	TRBJ2-4	13	NA	TGTGCCAGCAGGAGGCCGGGGAAGAACACTCAGTACTTC	CASRRPGKNTQYF
NA	TRBV29-1	TRBJ2-1	12	NA	TGCAGCGTTACAGGGCTTAACTATGAGCAGTTCTTC	CSVTGLNYEQFF
NA	TRBV21-1	TRBJ2-3	20	NA	TGTGCCAGCAGCGAAGGCCAACTAGCGGGAAGTGGGAGTGGCACAGATACGCAGTATTTT	CASSEGQLAGSGSGTDTQYF
NA	TRBV11-2	TRBJ2-2	20	TRBD1	TGTGCCAGCAGCCGCATACTAGGGGGTAGGACAGGCCCGAACACCGGGAAGCTGTTTTTT	CASSRILGGRTGPNTGKLFF
NA	TRBV6-5	TRBJ2-6	17	NA	TGTGTCAGCAGTCCCGGGACGGGGTTAGCTGGGGCCAACGTCCTGACCTTC	CVSSPGTGLAGANVLTF
NA	TRBV6-2/TRBV6-3	TRBJ2-3	15	NA	TGCGCCAGCAATTACTCGTTCGCTCGAACAGATACGCAGTATTTT	CASNYSFARTDTQYF
NA	TRBV12-3/TRBV12-4	TRBJ2-2	13	NA	TGTGTCAGCAGCCGACAGATCACCGTGGAGCTGTTTTTT	CVSSRQITVELFF
NA	TRBV12-3/TRBV12-4	TRBJ1-1	17	TRBD1	TGTGCCAACAGTCGACAGGGGGCCCTCCTTATGAACACTGAAGCTTACTTT	CANSRQGALLMNTEAYF
few	TRBV2	TRBJ2-2	15	NA	TGTGCCAGCAGCTTTCTAGCGTCGAACACCGGGGAGCTGTTTTTT	CASSFLASNTGELFF
NA	TRBV7-3	TRBJ2-3	13	NA	TGTGCCAGCAGCTTAGACTACACAGGTACGCAGTATTTT	CASSLDYTGTQYF
NA	TRBV29-1	TRBJ2-7	12	NA	TGCAGTGTTGAAGATACAGACTACGAGCAGTACTTC	CSVEDTDYEQYF
NA	TRBV6-6	TRBJ2-7	18	TRBD1	TGTGTCAGCAATCCCGGGACAGGGGGTGGGGCCTACTCCTACGAGCAGTACTTC	CVSNPGTGGGAYSYEQYF
NA	TRBV6-1	TRBJ2-3	16	NA	TGTGCCATCAGTGAAGCTTGGGGATTTGGAAAAGATACGCACTATTTT	CAISEAWGFGKDTHYF
NA	TRBV28	TRBJ2-1	15	NA	TGTGCCAGCCGCACACGTGGACCTAGCTTAAATGAGCAGTTCTTC	CASRTRGPSLNEQFF
many	TRBV12-3/TRBV12-4	TRBJ2-1	15	TRBD2	TGTGCCAGCAGGTATGGACTAGCGGGAAACAATGAGCAGTTCTTC	CASRYGLAGNNEQFF
NA	TRBV28	TRBJ1-2	14	NA	TGTGCCAGCAGTCTCGACAGTCTCAAGTATGGCTACACTTTC	CASSLDSLKYGYTF
NA	TRBV10-3	TRBJ2-3	16	NA	TGTGCCATCAGTGAGTCGGTGGGAATCGACATAGATACGCAGTATTTT	CAISESVGIDIDTQYF
NA	TRBV12-5	TRBJ2-5	15	NA	TGTGCTAGTGGTACATCGGACAGCCCCCGGGAGACCCAGTACTTC	CASGTSDSPRETQYF
NA	TRBV5-5	TRBJ1-2	15	NA	TGTGCCAGCCTCCGAAGGGCTCCAGCTAACTATGGCTACACCTTC	CASLRRAPANYGYTF
many	TRBV10-3	TRBJ2-1	14	NA	TGTGCCATCAGTGGCGGGACAACCCACAATGAGCAGTTCTTC	CAISGGTTHNEQFF